The rows below give T cell receptor beta chains drawn from one sample of a study of CD4 and CD8 cells across lung adenocarcinoma regions. Each CDR3 protein is one row after TCRdb ran MiXCR on the PCR reads. This sample has about 19,000 distinct CDR3 sequences, with about 53% found just once. The material sequenced was CD8+ T cells from the center of a lung tumor. Every receptor here comes from a female donor with lung adenocarcinoma. The CD4 and CD8 labels of this study may be unreliable. The CDR3 runs from the conserved cysteine through the conserved F or W. D genes are given only for firm matches. The size entry is marked missing in some rows and otherwise reads once, few, many or a size class.

D gene | J gene | clone size | V gene | CDR3 protein | CDR3 DNA
- | TRBJ2-7 | - | TRBV27 | CAGGQGVRDQDTQYF | TGTGCCGGGGGGCAGGGGGTCCGAGACCAAGATACGCAGTACTTC
TRBD1 | TRBJ2-3 | few | TRBV4-1 | CASSQRWGTGANLIKDTQYF | TGCGCCAGCAGCCAACGGTGGGGGACAGGGGCGAACCTAATAAAAGATACGCAGTATTTT
TRBD1 | TRBJ2-3 | large | TRBV6-1 | CASRERTGRADTQYF | TGTGCCAGCAGAGAACGGACAGGGCGTGCAGATACGCAGTATTTT
- | TRBJ1-1 | few | TRBV25-1 | CASSEYGQNEAFF | TGTGCCAGCAGTGAGTATGGACAGAATGAAGCTTTCTTT
- | TRBJ2-7 | - | TRBV10-2 | CASSELRAPYEQYF | TGCGCCAGCAGTGAGTTGCGGGCCCCCTACGAGCAGTACTTC
TRBD1 | TRBJ2-4 | - | TRBV10-2 | CGSRGLRDTDTQYF | TGCGGCAGCAGGGGGCTAAGGGACACAGATACTCAGTACTTC
- | TRBJ2-3 | once | TRBV6-1 | CASSGVPGPGAHTAQYF | TGTGCCAGCAGTGGAGTTCCGGGGCCGGGAGCCCACACGGCGCAGTATTTC
TRBD1 | TRBJ2-6 | many | TRBV7-2 | CASSPGQGTPSGANVLTF | TGTGCCAGCAGCCCAGGACAGGGCACCCCCTCTGGGGCCAACGTCCTGACTTTC
TRBD1 | TRBJ1-2 | - | TRBV6-1 | CASRSTGGYGYTF | TGTGCCAGCAGATCGACAGGGGGCTATGGCTACACCTTC
- | TRBJ2-1 | - | TRBV27 | CASISPRTGSTDEQFF | TGTGCCAGCATCTCTCCGCGGACTGGCAGCACAGATGAGCAGTTCTTC
- | TRBJ2-3 | - | TRBV10-3 | CAVTGLSAKNIQYF | TGTGCCGTCACGGGGTTGTCAGCGAAAAATATTCAGTATTTT
TRBD1 | TRBJ2-3 | many | TRBV12-3/TRBV12-4 | CASSMPGTGFSGTDTQYF | TGTGCCAGCAGTATGCCCGGGACAGGGTTTTCGGGCACAGATACGCAGTATTTT
- | TRBJ2-5 | - | TRBV10-1 | CASGGREAETQYF | TGCGCCAGCGGGGGCCGGGAGGCAGAGACCCAGTATTTC
TRBD2 | TRBJ2-3 | - | TRBV6-1 | CASSALAPKSDTQYF | TGTGCCAGCAGTGCACTAGCGCCAAAATCAGATACGCAGTATTTT
- | TRBJ2-5 | - | TRBV25-1 | CASSEFERTQYF | TGTGCCAGCAGTGAATTTGAGAGAACCCAGTACTTC
- | TRBJ2-3 | - | TRBV12-3/TRBV12-4 | CASTALGGGDQDTQYF | TGTGCCAGCACGGCCCTGGGAGGGGGAGACCAAGATACGCAGTACTTT
- | TRBJ2-4 | few | TRBV27 | CASSLRGGIAKNIQYF | TGTGCCAGCAGCCTGAGGGGGGGGATAGCCAAAAACATTCAGTACTTC
- | TRBJ2-3 | - | TRBV6-1 | CASSAVCGGTQYF | TGTGCCAGCAGTGCCGTGTGCGGCGGTACGCAGTATTTT
- | TRBJ2-7 | many | TRBV14 | CASSHIDSPRRYEQYF | TGTGCCAGCAGCCACATCGACTCACCCCGGAGGTACGAGCAGTACTTC
- | TRBJ1-5 | - | TRBV6-1 | CASSLGTGGQPQHF | TGTGCCAGCAGTCTGGGAACCGGGGGTCAGCCCCAGCATTTT
- | TRBJ2-5 | - | TRBV6-1 | CASSNTETQYF | TGTGCCAGCAGTAATACCGAGACCCAGTACTTC
TRBD2 | TRBJ2-3 | - | TRBV5-1 | CASSSTSGSNADTQYF | TGCGCCAGCAGCTCGACTAGCGGGAGTAATGCAGATACGCAGTATTTT
- | TRBJ2-1 | - | TRBV7-2 | CASSFRQSSYNEQFF | TGTGCCAGCAGCTTCAGACAGAGCTCCTACAATGAGCAGTTCTTC
- | TRBJ2-5 | few | TRBV5-1 | CAGSGGRDKDTQYF | TGCGCGGGGAGTGGGGGGCGAGACAAAGATACCCAGTACTTC
- | TRBJ2-5 | once | TRBV28 | CAGSGPGAKNIQYF | TGTGCGGGGAGCGGTCCAGGTGCCAAAAACATCCAGTACTTC
- | TRBJ2-5 | - | TRBV6-1 | CASSEGVGIETQYF | TGTGCCAGCAGTGAAGGTGTAGGAATAGAGACCCAGTACTTC
TRBD2 | TRBJ2-2 | few | TRBV4-1 | CASSQARTSGIRGTGELFF | TGCGCCAGCAGCCAAGCTCGGACTAGCGGGATAAGGGGTACCGGGGAGCTGTTTTTT
TRBD2 | TRBJ2-3 | - | TRBV7-2 | CASSFGGRVFKQFF | TGTGCCAGCAGCTTCGGCGGGAGGGTCTTTAAGCAGTTCTTT
TRBD1 | TRBJ2-5 | many | TRBV12-3/TRBV12-4 | CASRNDRDGETQYF | TGTGCCAGCAGAAACGACAGGGACGGGGAGACCCAGTACTTC
- | TRBJ2-3 | - | TRBV27 | CASSPEIGAGGPDTQYF | TGTGCCAGCAGTCCGGAAATCGGGGCCGGTGGCCCAGATACGCAGTACTTT
- | TRBJ2-2 | - | TRBV7-2 | CASRRAGGPEAQFF | TGTGCCAGCAGGCGGGCTGGGGGGCCCGAGGCGCAGTTTTTT
- | TRBJ2-4 | - | TRBV6-1 | CGSSGSSGKNTQYF | TGTGGCAGCTCGGGGTCTTCAGGCAAAAATACGCAGTACTTC
- | TRBJ2-7 | - | TRBV6-5 | CASSSTALSSSYEQYF | TGTGCCAGCAGTTCTACCGCTCTTTCTAGCTCCTACGAGCAGTACTTC
- | TRBJ1-2 | few | TRBV6-5 | CASSYGGNYGYTF | TGTGCCAGCAGTTACGGGGGCAACTATGGCTACACCTTC
TRBD1 | TRBJ1-1 | - | TRBV10-3 | CAISESRGREVGNTEAFF | TGTGCCATCAGTGAGTCCAGGGGGCGAGAGGTTGGGAACACTGAAGCTTTCTTT
- | TRBJ2-5 | - | TRBV10-3 | CATRTGGRETQYF | TGTGCCACTAGGACGGGGGGCCGGGAGACCCAGTACTTC
- | TRBJ2-1 | many | TRBV11-3 | CASSAGARVNEQFF | TGTGCCAGCAGCGCCGGCGCAAGGGTGAATGAGCAGTTCTTC
- | TRBJ2-1 | - | TRBV11-2 | CASSLVRYEQFF | TGTGCCAGCAGCTTAGTACGTTATGAGCAGTTCTTC
- | TRBJ2-3 | many | TRBV12-3/TRBV12-4 | CASSLSGLSTDTQYF | TGTGCCAGCAGTCTATCGGGACTCAGCACAGATACGCAGTATTTT
TRBD1 | TRBJ2-7 | once | TRBV6-5 | CASSSHGTGAYEQYF | TGTGCCAGCAGTTCGCACGGGACAGGGGCCTACGAGCAGTACTTC
TRBD2 | TRBJ2-1 | - | TRBV7-2 | CASSSGLAGALGEQFF | TGTGCCAGCAGCTCGGGACTAGCGGGAGCCCTAGGGGAGCAGTTCTTC
- | TRBJ2-3 | - | TRBV12-3/TRBV12-4 | CASSGFLGGGDTQYF | TGTGCCAGCAGTGGGTTTCTGGGGGGCGGGGATACGCAGTATTTT
TRBD2 | TRBJ2-5 | medium-sized | TRBV27 | CASSFLAGWQETQYF | TGTGCCAGCAGTTTTCTAGCGGGATGGCAAGAGACCCAGTACTTC
- | TRBJ1-2 | - | TRBV6-1 | CASRDRDYGYTF | TGTGCCAGCAGGGACAGAGACTATGGCTACACCTTC
- | TRBJ2-1 | - | TRBV3-1 | CASSQGNNEQFF | TGTGCCAGCAGCCAAGGGAACAATGAGCAGTTCTTC
- | TRBJ2-5 | - | TRBV10-1 | CASKGSQDPDTQYF | TGCGCGAGCAAGGGGAGCCAAGACCCAGATACCCAGTATTTC
- | TRBJ2-1 | - | TRBV24-1 | CATSDPPGDNEQFF | TGTGCCACCAGTGACCCCCCAGGGGACAATGAGCAGTTCTTC
TRBD1 | TRBJ2-6 | few | TRBV18 | CASSTAGQGSRGANVLTF | TGTGCCAGCTCAACGGCGGGACAGGGCTCGCGAGGGGCCAACGTCCTGACTTTC
- | TRBJ2-1 | many | TRBV6-2/TRBV6-3 | CASSSPGRSYNEQFF | TGTGCCAGCAGTTCCCCGGGACGGTCCTACAATGAGCAGTTCTTC
- | TRBJ2-4 | few | TRBV6-1 | CASTGTPFYNEQYF | TGTGCCAGCACCGGGACTCCGTTTTACAATGAGCAGTACTTC
TRBD1 | TRBJ2-3 | - | TRBV12-3/TRBV12-4 | CASSPGQGGRTDTQYF | TGTGCCAGCAGCCCGGGACAGGGGGGAAGGACAGATACGCAGTATTTT
- | TRBJ2-4 | - | TRBV28 | CASSGPGAKDIQYF | TGTGCCAGCAGTGGTCCAGGAGCCAAAGACATCCAGTACTTC